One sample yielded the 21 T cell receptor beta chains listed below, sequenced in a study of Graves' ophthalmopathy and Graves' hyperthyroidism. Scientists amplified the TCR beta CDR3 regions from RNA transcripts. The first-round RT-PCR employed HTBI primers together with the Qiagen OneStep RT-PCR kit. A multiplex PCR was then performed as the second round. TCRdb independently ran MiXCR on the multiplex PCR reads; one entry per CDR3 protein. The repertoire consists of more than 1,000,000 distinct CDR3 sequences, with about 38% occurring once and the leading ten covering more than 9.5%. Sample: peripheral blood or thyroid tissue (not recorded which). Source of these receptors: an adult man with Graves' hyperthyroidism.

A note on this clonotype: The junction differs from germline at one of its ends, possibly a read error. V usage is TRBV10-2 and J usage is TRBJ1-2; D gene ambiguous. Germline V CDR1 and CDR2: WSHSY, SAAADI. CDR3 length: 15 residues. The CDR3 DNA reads TGTGCCAGCAGCCAGAACACACCCCAGAACTATGGCTACACCTTC. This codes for CASSQNTPQNYGYTF.

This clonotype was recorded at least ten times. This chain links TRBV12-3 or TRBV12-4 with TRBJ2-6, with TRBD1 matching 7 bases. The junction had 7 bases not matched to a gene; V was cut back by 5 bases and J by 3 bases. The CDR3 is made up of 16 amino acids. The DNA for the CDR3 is TGTGCCAGCAGTACCAGTGGGGACAGTGGGGCCAACGTCCTGACTTTC. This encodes CASSTSGDSGANVLTF.

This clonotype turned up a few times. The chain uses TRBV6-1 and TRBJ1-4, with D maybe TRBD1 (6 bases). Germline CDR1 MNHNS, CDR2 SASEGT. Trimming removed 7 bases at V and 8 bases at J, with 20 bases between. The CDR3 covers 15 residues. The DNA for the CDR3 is TGTGCCAGCACCACGAGGGGGGCTCCCAGGGAAAAACTGTTTTTT. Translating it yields CASTTRGAPREKLFF.

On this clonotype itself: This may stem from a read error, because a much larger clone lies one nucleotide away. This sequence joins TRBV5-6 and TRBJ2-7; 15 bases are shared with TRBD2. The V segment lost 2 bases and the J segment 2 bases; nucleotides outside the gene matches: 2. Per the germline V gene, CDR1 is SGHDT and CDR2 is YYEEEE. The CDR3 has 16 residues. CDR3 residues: CASSFRTSGRAYEQYF. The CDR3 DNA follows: TGTGCCAGCAGCTTCCGGACTAGCGGGAGGGCCTACGAGCAGTACTTC.

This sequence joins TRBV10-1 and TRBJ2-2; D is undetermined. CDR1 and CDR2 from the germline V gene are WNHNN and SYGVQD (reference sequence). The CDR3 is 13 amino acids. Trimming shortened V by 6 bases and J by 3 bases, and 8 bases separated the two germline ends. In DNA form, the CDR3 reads TGCGCCAGCAGAGAAGGGTACACCGGGGAGCTGTTTTTT. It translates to CASREGYTGELFF.

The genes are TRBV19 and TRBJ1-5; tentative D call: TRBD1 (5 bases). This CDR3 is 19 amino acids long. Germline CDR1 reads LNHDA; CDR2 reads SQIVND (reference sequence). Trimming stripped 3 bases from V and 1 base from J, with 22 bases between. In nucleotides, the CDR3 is TGTGCCAGTAGTATTAGAGGTCCACTCCTCTCAGGGAGCAATCAGCCCCAGCATTTT. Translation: CASSIRGPLLSGSNQPQHF.

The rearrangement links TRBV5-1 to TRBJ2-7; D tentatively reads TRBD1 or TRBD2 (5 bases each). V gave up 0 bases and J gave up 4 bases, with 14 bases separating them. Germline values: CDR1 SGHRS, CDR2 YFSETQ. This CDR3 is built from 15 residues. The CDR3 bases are TGCGCCAGCAGCTTGGATGCAGGGACCGGGTACGAGCAGTACTTC. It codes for CASSLDAGTGYEQYF.

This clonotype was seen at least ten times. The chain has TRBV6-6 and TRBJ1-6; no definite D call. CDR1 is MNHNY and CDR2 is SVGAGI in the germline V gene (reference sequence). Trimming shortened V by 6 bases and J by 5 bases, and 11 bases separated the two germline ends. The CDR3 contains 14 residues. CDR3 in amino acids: CASSPELDNSPLHF. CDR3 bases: TGTGCCAGCAGCCCAGAGTTGGATAATTCACCCCTCCACTTT.

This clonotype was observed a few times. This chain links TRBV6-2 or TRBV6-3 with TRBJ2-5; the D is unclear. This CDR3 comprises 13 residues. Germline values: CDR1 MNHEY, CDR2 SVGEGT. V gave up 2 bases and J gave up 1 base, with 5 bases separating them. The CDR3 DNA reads TGTGCCAGCAGTTACAAGGTCCAAGAGACCCAGTACTTC. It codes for CASSYKVQETQYF.

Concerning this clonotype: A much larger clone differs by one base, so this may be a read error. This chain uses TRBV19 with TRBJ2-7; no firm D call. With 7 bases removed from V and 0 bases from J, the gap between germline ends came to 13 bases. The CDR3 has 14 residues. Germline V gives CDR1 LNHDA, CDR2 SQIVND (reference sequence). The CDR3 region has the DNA TGTGCCAGTACCCCGGACCTTAGCTCCTACGAGCAGTACTTC. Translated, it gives CASTPDLSSYEQYF. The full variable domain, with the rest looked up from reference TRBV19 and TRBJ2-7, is DGGITQSPKYLFRKEGQNVTLSCEQNLNHDAMYWYRQDPGQGLRLIYYSQIVNDFQKGDIAEGYSVSREKKESFPLTVTSAQKNPTAFYLCASTPDLSSYEQYFGPGTRLTVT.

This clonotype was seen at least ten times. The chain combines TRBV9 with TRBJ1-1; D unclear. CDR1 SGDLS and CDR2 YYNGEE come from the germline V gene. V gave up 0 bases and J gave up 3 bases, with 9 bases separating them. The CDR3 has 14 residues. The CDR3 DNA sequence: TGTGCCAGCAGCGTAGATGACCGGTACACTGAAGCTTTCTTT. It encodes CASSVDDRYTEAFF. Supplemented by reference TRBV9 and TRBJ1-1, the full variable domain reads DSGVTQTPKHLITATGQRVTLRCSPRSGDLSVYWYQQSLDQGLQFLIQYYNGEERAKGNILERFSAQQFPDLHSELNLSSLELGDSALYFCASSVDDRYTEAFFGQGTRLTVV.

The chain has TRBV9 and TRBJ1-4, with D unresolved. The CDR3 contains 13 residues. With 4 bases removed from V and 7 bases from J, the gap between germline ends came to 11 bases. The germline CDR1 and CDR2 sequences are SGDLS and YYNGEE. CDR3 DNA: TGTGCCAGCAGCCGAGGGCGTACTGAAAAACTGTTTTTT. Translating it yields CASSRGRTEKLFF. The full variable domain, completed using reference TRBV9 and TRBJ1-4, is DSGVTQTPKHLITATGQRVTLRCSPRSGDLSVYWYQQSLDQGLQFLIQYYNGEERAKGNILERFSAQQFPDLHSELNLSSLELGDSALYFCASSRGRTEKLFFGSGTQLSVL.

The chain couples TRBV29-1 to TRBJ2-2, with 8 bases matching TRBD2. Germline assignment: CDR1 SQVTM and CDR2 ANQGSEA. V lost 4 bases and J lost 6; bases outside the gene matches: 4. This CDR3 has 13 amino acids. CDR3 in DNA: TGCAGCGTTGCCGGGACTAGAGCCGGGGAGCTGTTTTTT. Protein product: CSVAGTRAGELFF.

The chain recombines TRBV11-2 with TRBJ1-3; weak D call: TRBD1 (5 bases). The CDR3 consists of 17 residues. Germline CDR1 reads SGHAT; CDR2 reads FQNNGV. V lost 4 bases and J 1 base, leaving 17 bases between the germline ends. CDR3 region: CASSYSPGLGSGNTIYF. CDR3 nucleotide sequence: TGTGCCAGCAGCTATAGTCCGGGACTCGGTTCTGGAAACACCATATATTTT.

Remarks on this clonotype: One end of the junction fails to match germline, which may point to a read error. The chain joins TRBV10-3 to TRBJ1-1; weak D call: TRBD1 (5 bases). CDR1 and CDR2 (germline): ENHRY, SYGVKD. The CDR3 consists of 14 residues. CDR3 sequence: CASSQTTAFTEAFF. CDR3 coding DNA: TGTGCCAGCAGTCAGACGACAGCCTTCACTGAAGCTTTCTTT.

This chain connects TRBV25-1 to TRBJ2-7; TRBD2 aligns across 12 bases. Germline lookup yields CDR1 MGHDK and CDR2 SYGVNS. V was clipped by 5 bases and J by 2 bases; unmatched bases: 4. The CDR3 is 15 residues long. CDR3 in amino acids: CASSPPSGGAYEQYF. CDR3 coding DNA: TGTGCCAGCAGTCCTCCTAGCGGGGGGGCCTACGAGCAGTACTTC.

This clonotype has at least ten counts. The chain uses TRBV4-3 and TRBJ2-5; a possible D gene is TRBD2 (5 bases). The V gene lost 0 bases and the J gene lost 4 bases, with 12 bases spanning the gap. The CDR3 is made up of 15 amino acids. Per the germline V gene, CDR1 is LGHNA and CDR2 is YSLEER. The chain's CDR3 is CASSQDRGAGETQYF. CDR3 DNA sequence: TGCGCCAGCAGCCAAGATCGGGGTGCAGGAGAGACCCAGTACTTC.

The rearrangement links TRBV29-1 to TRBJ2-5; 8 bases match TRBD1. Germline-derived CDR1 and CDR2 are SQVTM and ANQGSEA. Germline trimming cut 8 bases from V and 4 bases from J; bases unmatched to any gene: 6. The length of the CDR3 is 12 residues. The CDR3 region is CSLSGGRETQYF. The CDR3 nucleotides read TGCAGCCTGTCAGGGGGCCGAGAGACCCAGTACTTC.

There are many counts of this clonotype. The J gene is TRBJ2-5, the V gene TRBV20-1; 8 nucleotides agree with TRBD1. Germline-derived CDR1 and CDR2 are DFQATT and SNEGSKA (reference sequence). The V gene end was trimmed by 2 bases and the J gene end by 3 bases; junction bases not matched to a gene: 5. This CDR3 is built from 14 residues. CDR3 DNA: TGCAGTGCTAGAAGCCACAGGGGGGAAGAGACCCAGTACTTC. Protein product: CSARSHRGEETQYF.

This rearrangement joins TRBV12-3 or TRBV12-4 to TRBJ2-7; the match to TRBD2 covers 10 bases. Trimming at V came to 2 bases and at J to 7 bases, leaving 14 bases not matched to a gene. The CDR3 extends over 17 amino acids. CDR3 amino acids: CASSLWRSSGGRWEQYF. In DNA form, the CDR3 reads TGTGCCAGCAGTTTATGGCGGTCTAGCGGGGGTCGCTGGGAGCAGTACTTC.

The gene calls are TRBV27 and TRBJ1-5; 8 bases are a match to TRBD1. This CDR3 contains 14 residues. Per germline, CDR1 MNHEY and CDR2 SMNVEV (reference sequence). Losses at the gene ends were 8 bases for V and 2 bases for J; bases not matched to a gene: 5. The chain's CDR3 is CASQQGDRNQPQHF. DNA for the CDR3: TGTGCCAGCCAACAGGGGGATCGCAATCAGCCCCAGCATTTT.